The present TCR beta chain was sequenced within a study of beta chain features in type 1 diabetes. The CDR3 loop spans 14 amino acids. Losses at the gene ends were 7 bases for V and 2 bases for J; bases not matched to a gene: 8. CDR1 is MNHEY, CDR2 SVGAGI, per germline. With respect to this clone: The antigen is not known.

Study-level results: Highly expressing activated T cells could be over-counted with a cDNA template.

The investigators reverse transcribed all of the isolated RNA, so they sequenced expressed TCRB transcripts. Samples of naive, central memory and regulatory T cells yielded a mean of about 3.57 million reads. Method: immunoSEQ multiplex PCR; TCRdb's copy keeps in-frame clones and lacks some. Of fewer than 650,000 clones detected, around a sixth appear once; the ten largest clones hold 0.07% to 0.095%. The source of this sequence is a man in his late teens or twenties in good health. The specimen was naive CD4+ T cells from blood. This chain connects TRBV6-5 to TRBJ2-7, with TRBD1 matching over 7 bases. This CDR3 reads CASKKDRVTYEQYF. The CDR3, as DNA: TGTGCCAGCAAAAAAGACAGGGTGACCTACGAGCAGTACTTC.